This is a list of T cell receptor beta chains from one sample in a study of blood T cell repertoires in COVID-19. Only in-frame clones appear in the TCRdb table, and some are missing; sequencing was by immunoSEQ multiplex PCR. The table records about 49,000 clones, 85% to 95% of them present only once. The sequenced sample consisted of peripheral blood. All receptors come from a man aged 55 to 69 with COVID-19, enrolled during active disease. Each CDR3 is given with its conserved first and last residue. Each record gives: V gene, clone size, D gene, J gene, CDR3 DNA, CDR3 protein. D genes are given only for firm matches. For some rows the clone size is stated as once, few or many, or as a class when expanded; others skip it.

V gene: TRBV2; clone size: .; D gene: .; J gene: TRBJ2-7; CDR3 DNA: TGTGCCAGCATGAAGGAGCTCCTATACGAGCAGTACTTC; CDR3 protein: CASMKELLYEQYF
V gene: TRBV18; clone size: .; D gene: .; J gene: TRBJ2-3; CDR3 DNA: TGTGCCAGCTCACCGTCACAGCCAGATACGCAGTATTTT; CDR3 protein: CASSPSQPDTQYF
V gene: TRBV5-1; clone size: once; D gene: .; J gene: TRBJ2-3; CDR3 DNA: TGCGCCAGCAGCCCAGGGCCTAGCACAGATACGCAGTATTTT; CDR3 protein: CASSPGPSTDTQYF
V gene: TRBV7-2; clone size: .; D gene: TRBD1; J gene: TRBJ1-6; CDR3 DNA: TGTGCCAGCAGCTTAGTAAGCTTAATTCGGGACAGAAAAAATTCACCCCTCCACTTT; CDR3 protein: CASSLVSLIRDRKNSPLHF
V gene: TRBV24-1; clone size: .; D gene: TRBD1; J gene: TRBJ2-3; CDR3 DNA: TGTGCCACCAGTGGTCGCCCTACCGGGACAGGGGGCACAGATACGCAGTATTTT; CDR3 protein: CATSGRPTGTGGTDTQYF
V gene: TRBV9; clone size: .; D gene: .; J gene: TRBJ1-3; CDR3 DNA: TGTGCCAGCAGCGTAGAAGTGATGACAACTGGAAACACCATATATTTT; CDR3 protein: CASSVEVMTTGNTIYF
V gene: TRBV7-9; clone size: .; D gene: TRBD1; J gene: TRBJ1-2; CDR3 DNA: TGTGCCAGCAGCCCCCCCTCCGGACAGGGGTATGGCTACACCTTC; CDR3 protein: CASSPPSGQGYGYTF
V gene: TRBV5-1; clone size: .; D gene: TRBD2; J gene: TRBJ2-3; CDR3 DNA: TGCGCCAGCAGCTCCCTAGCGGGGTCTGCAGATACGCAGTATTTT; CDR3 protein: CASSSLAGSADTQYF
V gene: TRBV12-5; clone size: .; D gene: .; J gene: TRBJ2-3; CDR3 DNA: TGTGCTAGTGGCCCGAGTGGGGGCTCAGATACGCAGTATTTT; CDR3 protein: CASGPSGGSDTQYF
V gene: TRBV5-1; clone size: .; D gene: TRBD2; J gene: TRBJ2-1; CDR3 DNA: TGCGCCAGCAGCACCGTAGCGGGGGGCCACAATGAGCAGTTCTTC; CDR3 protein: CASSTVAGGHNEQFF
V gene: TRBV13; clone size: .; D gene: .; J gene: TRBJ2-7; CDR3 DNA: TGTGCCAGCAGCTTAGGCCACACCTACGAGCAGTACTTC; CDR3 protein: CASSLGHTYEQYF
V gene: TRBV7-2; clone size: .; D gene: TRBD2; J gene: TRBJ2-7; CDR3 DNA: TGTGCCAGCAGCTTAGCCGGGACTAGCGGATACGAGCAGTACTTC; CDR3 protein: CASSLAGTSGYEQYF
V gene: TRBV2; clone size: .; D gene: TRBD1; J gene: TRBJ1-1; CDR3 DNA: TGTGCCAGCAGTGTCGTCGGGGACAGGGAACTGGGAACTGAAGCTTTCTTT; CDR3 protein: CASSVVGDRELGTEAFF
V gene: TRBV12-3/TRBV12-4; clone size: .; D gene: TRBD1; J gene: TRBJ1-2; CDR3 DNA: TGTGCCAGCAGGGGGACAGGAATCGCGTCCTACACCTTC; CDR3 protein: CASRGTGIASYTF
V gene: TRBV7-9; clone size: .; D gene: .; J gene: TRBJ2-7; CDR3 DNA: TGTGCCAGCAGCTTATTAACCTACGAGCAGTACTTC; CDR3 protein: CASSLLTYEQYF
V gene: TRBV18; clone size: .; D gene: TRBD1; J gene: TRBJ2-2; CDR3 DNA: TGTGCCAGCTCACCGACAGGGCGCACCGGGGAGCTGTTTTTT; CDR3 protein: CASSPTGRTGELFF
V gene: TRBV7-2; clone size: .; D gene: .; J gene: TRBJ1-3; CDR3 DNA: TGTGCCAGCAGCTTAGTCGGTCCGCCCGGAAACACCATATATTTT; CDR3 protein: CASSLVGPPGNTIYF
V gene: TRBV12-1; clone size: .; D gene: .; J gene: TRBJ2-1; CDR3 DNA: TGTGCCAGCAGCGCCCGTTTTAGCGGGGGGCCCGCACCCTACAATGAGCAGTTCTTC; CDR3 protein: CASSARFSGGPAPYNEQFF
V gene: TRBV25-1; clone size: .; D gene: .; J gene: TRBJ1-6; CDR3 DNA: TGTGCCAGCAGTGCCGCGGGTGTGGGGGGGCAATCACCCCTCCACTTT; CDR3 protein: CASSAAGVGGQSPLHF
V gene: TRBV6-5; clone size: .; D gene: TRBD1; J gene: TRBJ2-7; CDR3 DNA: TGTGCCAGCAGCTCCGGACAGGGGAGCTCCTACGAGCAGTACTTC; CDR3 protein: CASSSGQGSSYEQYF
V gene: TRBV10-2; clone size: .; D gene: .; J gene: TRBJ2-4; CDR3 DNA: TGCGCCAGCAGTGAGTCGAGTTACATTCAGTACTTC; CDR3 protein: CASSESSYIQYF
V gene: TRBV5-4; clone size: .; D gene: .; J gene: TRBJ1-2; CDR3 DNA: TGTGCCAGCAGCTCTGGACAGACCAGCTATGGCTACACCTTC; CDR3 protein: CASSSGQTSYGYTF
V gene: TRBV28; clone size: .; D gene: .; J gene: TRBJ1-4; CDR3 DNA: TGTGCCAGCAGTTTGACACGTCGGAATGAAAAACTGTTTTTT; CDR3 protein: CASSLTRRNEKLFF
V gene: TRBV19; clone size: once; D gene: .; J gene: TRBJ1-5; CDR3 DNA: TGTGCCAGTAGCTCAGACCCGGGAAGGGGGCAGCCCCAGCATTTT; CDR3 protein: CASSSDPGRGQPQHF
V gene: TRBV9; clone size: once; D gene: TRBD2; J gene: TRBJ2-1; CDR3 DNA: TGTGCCAGCAGCGTAGAATTAGCGGGCCTCTACAATGAGCAGTTCTTC; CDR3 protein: CASSVELAGLYNEQFF
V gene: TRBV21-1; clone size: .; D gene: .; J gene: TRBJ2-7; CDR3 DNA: TGTGCCAGCAGCGACACTAGCGGAACTAGGCTCTACGAGCAGTACTTC; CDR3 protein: CASSDTSGTRLYEQYF
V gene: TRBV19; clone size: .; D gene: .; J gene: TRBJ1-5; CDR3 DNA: TGTGCCAGTAGGCGACTCTGGCGGAGCAATCAGCCCCAGCATTTT; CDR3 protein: CASRRLWRSNQPQHF
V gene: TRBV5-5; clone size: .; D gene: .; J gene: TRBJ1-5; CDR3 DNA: TGTGCCAGCAGCAGACAGACGAATCAGCCCCAGCATTTT; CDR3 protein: CASSRQTNQPQHF
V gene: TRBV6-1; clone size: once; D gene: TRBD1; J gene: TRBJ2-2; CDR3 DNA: TGTGCCAGCAGTGCCGACAGGGGGAGCTCAAACACCGGGGAGCTGTTTTTT; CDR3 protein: CASSADRGSSNTGELFF
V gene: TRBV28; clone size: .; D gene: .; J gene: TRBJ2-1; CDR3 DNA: TGTGCCAGCAGCCTCCCGGACAGAAGCACCTACAATGAGCAGTTCTTC; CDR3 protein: CASSLPDRSTYNEQFF
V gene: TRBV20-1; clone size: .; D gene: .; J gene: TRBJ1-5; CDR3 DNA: TGCAGTGCTAGTACAGGGATCAATCAGCCCCAGCATTTT; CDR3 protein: CSASTGINQPQHF
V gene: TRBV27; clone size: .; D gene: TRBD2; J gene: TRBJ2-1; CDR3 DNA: TGTGCCAGCAGTGCCCCTACTAGCGGATCCTACAATGAGCAGTTCTTC; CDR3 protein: CASSAPTSGSYNEQFF
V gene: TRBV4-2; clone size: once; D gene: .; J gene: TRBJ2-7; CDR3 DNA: TGTGCCAGCAGCCAACCGACAGGTCCGACGGGCTACGAGCAGTACTTC; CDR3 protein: CASSQPTGPTGYEQYF
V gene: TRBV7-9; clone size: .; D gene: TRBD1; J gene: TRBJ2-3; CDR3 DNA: TGTGCCAGCGATCGGACAGGGGGGACAGATACGCAGTATTTT; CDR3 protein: CASDRTGGTDTQYF
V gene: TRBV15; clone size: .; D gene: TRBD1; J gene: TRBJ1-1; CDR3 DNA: TGTGCCACCAGCGGCCTGACAGGGGGAGTCACTGAAGCTTTCTTT; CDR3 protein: CATSGLTGGVTEAFF
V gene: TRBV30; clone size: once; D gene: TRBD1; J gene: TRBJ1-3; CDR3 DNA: TGTGCCTGGAAGACAGGGAAAGGAAACACCATATATTTT; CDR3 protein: CAWKTGKGNTIYF
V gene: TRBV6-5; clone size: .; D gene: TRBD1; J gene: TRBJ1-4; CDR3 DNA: TGTGCCAGCAGTCGCCGGGACAGGAGGGAAAAACTGTTTTTT; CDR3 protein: CASSRRDRREKLFF
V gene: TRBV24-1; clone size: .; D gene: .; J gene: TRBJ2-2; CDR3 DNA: TGTGCCACCAGTAAGGGGACATCGAACACCGGGGAGCTGTTTTTT; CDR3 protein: CATSKGTSNTGELFF
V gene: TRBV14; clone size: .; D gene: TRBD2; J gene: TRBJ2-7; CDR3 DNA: TGTGCCAGCAGCCAAGAGCCTAGCGGGAAACGGGTGTACGAGCAGTACTTC; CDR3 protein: CASSQEPSGKRVYEQYF
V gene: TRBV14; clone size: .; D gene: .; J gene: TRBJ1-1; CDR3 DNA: TGTGCCAGCAGCCAAGAAACCGGGAACACTGAAGCTTTCTTT; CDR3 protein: CASSQETGNTEAFF
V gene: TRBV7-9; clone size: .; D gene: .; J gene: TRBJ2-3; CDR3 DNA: TGTGCCAGCAGCCGGGGGGCTAGCGAGAGCACAGATACGCAGTATTTT; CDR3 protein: CASSRGASESTDTQYF
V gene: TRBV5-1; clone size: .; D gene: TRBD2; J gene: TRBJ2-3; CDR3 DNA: TGCGCCAGCAGCGAGACCATAGCGGGAGGGTACACAGATACGCAGTATTTT; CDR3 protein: CASSETIAGGYTDTQYF
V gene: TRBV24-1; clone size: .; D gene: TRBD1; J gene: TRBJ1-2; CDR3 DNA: TGTGCCACCAGTGACAACAGGGGAGGCTACACCTTC; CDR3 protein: CATSDNRGGYTF
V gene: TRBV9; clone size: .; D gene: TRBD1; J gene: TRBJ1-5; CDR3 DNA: TGTGCCAGCGGCCAGGGGGCCTCCCTTGAGCCCCAGCATTTT; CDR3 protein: CASGQGASLEPQHF
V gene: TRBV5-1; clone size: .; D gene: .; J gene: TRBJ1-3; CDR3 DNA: TGCGCCAGCAGCTCGGTCGGAGGGGCTATCTCTGGAAACACCATATATTTT; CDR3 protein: CASSSVGGAISGNTIYF
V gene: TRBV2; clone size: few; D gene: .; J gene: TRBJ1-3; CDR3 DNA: TGTGCCAGCAGTGAGGGCCAGGGGAGTGGAAACACCATATATTTT; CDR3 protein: CASSEGQGSGNTIYF